Presented here are 11 T cell receptor beta chains from one specimen sequenced in a study of T cell responses to AZD1222 COVID-19 vaccine. The method was immunoSEQ multiplex PCR; TCRdb's version includes in-frame clones alone and lacks a portion of them. The data hold 100,000 or so clones, with more than 70% observed a single time. This sample comprised peripheral blood, obtained on day 0 of AZD1222 vaccination. These receptors were obtained from an adult in good health.

This chain connects TRBV27 to TRBJ1-4, with D possibly matching TRBD1 (5 bases). The CDR3 spans 15 residues. Deletions cut 3 bases from V and 8 bases from J, with 16 bases between. Germline CDR1 is MNHEY and CDR2 is SMNVEV (reference sequence). CDR3 amino acids: CASSFSRGGREKLFF. The CDR3 nucleotides are TGTGCCAGCAGTTTCAGTCGGGGCGGAAGAGAAAAACTGTTTTTT.

The V call is TRBV18, the J call TRBJ1-2, with TRBD1 identical over 8 bases. This CDR3 region has 14 residues. CDR1 is KGHSH, CDR2 LQKENI, per germline. The V segment lost 5 bases and the J segment 5 bases; nucleotides outside the gene matches: 7. CDR3: CASSSTGVGYGYTF. CDR3 coding DNA: TGTGCCAGCTCATCGACAGGGGTGGGGTATGGCTACACCTTC.

J is TRBJ2-5 and V is TRBV2; D could derive from TRBD1 or TRBD2 (5 bases each). Germline V gene data show CDR1 as SNHLY and CDR2 as FYNNEI. The CDR3 has 16 amino acids. The V end lost 5 bases, the J end lost 0 bases, and 16 bases lay between the germline ends. CDR3 DNA sequence: TGTGCCAGCAGTTACCCAGGGTTGGGGGACCAAGAGACCCAGTACTTC. Protein product: CASSYPGLGDQETQYF.

The chain couples TRBV7-9 to TRBJ1-2; TRBD1 agrees at 7 bases. Unmatched junction bases numbered 9, after V lost 0 bases and J lost 8 bases. There are 15 residues in the CDR3. CDR1 and CDR2 (germline): SEHNR, FQNEAQ (reference sequence). DNA for the CDR3: TGTGCCAGCAGCTTAGCCCTTACAGGGGCGGGGGGCTACACCTTC. It translates to CASSLALTGAGGYTF.

The rearrangement uses TRBV11-2 and TRBJ2-6, with D unresolved. Deletions cut 7 bases from V and 0 bases from J, with 7 bases between. CDR1 and CDR2 from the germline V gene are SGHAT and FQNNGV. The length of the CDR3 is 14 residues. The CDR3 here is CASTQDSGANVLTF. As DNA, the CDR3 is TGTGCCAGCACCCAGGACTCTGGGGCCAACGTCCTGACTTTC.

The rearrangement joins TRBV7-2 to TRBJ2-5; TRBD2 matches 7 bases. Germline-derived CDR1 and CDR2 are SGHTA and FQGNSA. Trimming removed 1 base from V and 2 bases from J; junction bases left unmatched: 7. The CDR3 runs 16 residues. CDR3 nucleotides: TGTGCCAGCAGCTTAGTAGCCGCTAGCGGACAAGAGACCCAGTACTTC. This codes for CASSLVAASGQETQYF. Based on the CDR3 plus reference TRBV7-2 and TRBJ2-5, the full variable domain is GAGVSQSPSNKVTEKGKDVELRCDPISGHTALYWYRQSLGQGLEFLIYFQGNSAPDKSGLPSDRFSAERTGGSVSTLTIQRTQQEDSAVYLCASSLVAASGQETQYFGPGTRLLVL.

This clone has a single count. The chain employs TRBV4-3 and TRBJ2-1; 11 bases match TRBD2. Trimming at V came to 6 bases and at J to 6 bases, leaving 7 bases not matched to a gene. From germline, CDR1 is LGHNA and CDR2 YSLEER. There are 15 residues in the CDR3. Here the CDR3 DNA reads TGCGCCAGCAGGCAGGGACTAGCGGCGGTCAATGAGCAGTTCTTC. Translation: CASRQGLAAVNEQFF.

V usage is TRBV7-8 and J usage is TRBJ2-3, with D perhaps TRBD2 (6 bases). Trimming cost V 4 bases and J 2 bases, with 19 bases left between them. CDR1 is SGHVS, CDR2 FQNEAQ, per germline. The CDR3 covers 17 residues. CDR3 region: CASSSRGWGGTTDTQYF. The DNA of the CDR3 is TGTGCCAGCAGCTCCCGTGGTTGGGGAGGCACCACAGATACGCAGTATTTT.

The rearrangement joins TRBV6-5 to TRBJ1-2, with D unresolved. Germline V gene sequence: CDR1 MNHEY, CDR2 SVGAGI. Trimming shortened V by 0 bases and J by 2 bases, and 7 bases separated the two germline ends. The CDR3 consists of 14 residues. The CDR3 DNA is TGTGCCAGCAGTTACTCTAGGGCAAACTATGGCTACACCTTC. It codes for CASSYSRANYGYTF.

The genes are TRBV5-5 and TRBJ2-7, with D possibly TRBD2 on 6 matching bases. Germline assignment: CDR1 SGHKS and CDR2 YYEKEE (reference sequence). V was cut by 1 base and J by 1 base, with 12 bases left in between. This CDR3 contains 15 residues. CDR3: CASSLPGDRSYEQYF. The CDR3 region has the DNA TGTGCCAGCAGCTTGCCGGGGGATAGGTCCTACGAGCAGTACTTC.

The J gene is TRBJ2-3, the V gene TRBV28; no clear D gene. This CDR3 has 12 residues. V gave up 6 bases and J gave up 5 bases, with 9 bases separating them. Per the germline V gene, CDR1 is MDHEN and CDR2 is SYDVKM. Here the CDR3 DNA reads TGTGCCAGCAGCAAGGGTTTAGATACGCAGTATTTT. As protein: CASSKGLDTQYF.